The following is a T cell receptor (beta chain) sequence with its context. The PCR had 60 Vbeta and 13 Jbeta primers. Assay used: immunoSEQ multiplex PCR; TCRdb lists only in-frame clones, some missing. This table has 99,000 or so clones, about 69% appearing once. The sample is drawn from a study of cytomegalovirus exposure and HLA in healthy donors. The sequenced sample was PBMCs. The receptor was isolated from a man in his forties or fifties in good health and CMV-seronegative.

The CDR3 coding sequence is TGCAGCGTTGACTGGCTAGCGGCCTACAATGAGCAGTTCTTC. Protein sequence: CSVDWLAAYNEQFF. The V gene is TRBV29-1, the J gene TRBJ2-1; 7 bases map to TRBD2. The CDR3 spans 14 residues. The junction had 4 bases not matched to a gene; V was cut back by 3 bases and J by 2 bases. Germline CDR1 SQVTM, CDR2 ANQGSEA.